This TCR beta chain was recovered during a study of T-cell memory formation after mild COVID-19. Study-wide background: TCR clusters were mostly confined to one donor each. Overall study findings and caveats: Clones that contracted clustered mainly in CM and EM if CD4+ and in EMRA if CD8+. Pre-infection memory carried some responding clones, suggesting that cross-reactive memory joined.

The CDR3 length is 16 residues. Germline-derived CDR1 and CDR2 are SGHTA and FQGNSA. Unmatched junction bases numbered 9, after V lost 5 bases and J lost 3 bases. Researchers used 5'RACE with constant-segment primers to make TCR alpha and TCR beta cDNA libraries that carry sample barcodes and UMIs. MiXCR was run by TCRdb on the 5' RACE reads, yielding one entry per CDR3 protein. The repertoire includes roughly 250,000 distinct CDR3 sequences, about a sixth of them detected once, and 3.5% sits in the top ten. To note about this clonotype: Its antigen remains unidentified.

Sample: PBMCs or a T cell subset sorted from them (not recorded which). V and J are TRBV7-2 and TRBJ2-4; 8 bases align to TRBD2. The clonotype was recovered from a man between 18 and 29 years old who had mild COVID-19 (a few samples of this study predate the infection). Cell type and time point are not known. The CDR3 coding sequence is TGTGCCAGCAGCCTAACGGCCGCGGGGGGCAAAAACATTCAGTACTTC. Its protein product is CASSLTAAGGKNIQYF.